This T cell receptor (beta chain) was obtained from a study of blood T cell repertoires in COVID-19. Only one count was recorded for this clone. Sequencing used immunoSEQ multiplex PCR; TCRdb keeps in-frame clones, though not all of them. The repertoire holds a few hundred thousand clones, with about 89% as singletons. The CDR3 has 13 amino acids. Germline CDR1 is SGHDT and CDR2 is YYEEEE. Trimming took off 0 bases at V and 7 bases at J, with 10 bases between the two ends. The rearrangement uses TRBV5-6 and TRBJ1-1; D is unclear. The source is a man younger than 35 who had recovered from COVID-19. Sequences were obtained from peripheral blood. In DNA, the CDR3 is TGTGCCAGCAGCTTGGGTGCGGGAAGTGAAGCTTTCTTT. It yields the protein CASSLGAGSEAFF.